This passage covers 8 T cell receptor beta chains from one sample sequenced in a study of cytomegalovirus exposure and HLA in healthy donors. This PCR relied on a set of 60 Vbeta primers and 13 Jbeta primers. The method was immunoSEQ multiplex PCR; TCRdb's version includes in-frame clones alone and lacks a portion of them. The table includes about 140,000 clones, roughly 72% detected once. Input material: PBMCs. Receptors originate from a man in his forties in good health and CMV-seronegative.

The J gene is TRBJ1-2, the V gene TRBV7-2; D is perhaps TRBD1 (6 bases). Germline V gene lookup returns CDR1 SGHTA and CDR2 FQGNSA. Trimming removed 5 bases at V and 4 bases at J, with 14 bases between. The CDR3 is 14 amino acids. The CDR3 sequence is CASSTAGVGYGYTF. DNA for the CDR3: TGTGCCAGCAGCACCGCAGGGGTGGGCTATGGCTACACCTTC.

The chain is built from TRBV19 and TRBJ2-1; TRBD1 aligns across 8 bases. V lost 3 bases, J lost 6 bases, and 10 bases stayed unmatched. The CDR3 loop spans 16 amino acids. The germline V gene encodes CDR1 LNHDA and CDR2 SQIVND (reference sequence). CDR3 sequence: CASSILATGGGNEQFF. In DNA form, the CDR3 reads TGTGCCAGTAGTATCCTAGCCACAGGGGGAGGCAATGAGCAGTTCTTC.

In its sample, this clone was seen a few times. The V and J genes are TRBV27 and TRBJ2-1; 11 bases agree with TRBD2. Germline CDR1 MNHEY, CDR2 SMNVEV (reference sequence). V trimming: 5 bases; J trimming: 5 bases; junction bases outside the gene matches: 5. CDR3 size: 15 residues. The CDR3 DNA sequence: TGTGCCAGCAGTCTCGGGACTAGCGGAAACAATGAGCAGTTCTTC. This encodes CASSLGTSGNNEQFF.

This clone was counted only a few times. This CDR3 is CASSPPGLAGRETQYF. In nucleotides, the CDR3 is TGTGCCAGCTCACCACCGGGACTAGCGGGTCGGGAGACCCAGTACTTC. The V gene is TRBV18, the J gene TRBJ2-5; 12 nucleotides align to TRBD2. J gave up 5 bases and V 0 bases, and 4 bases lay outside the gene matches. CDR3 size: 16 residues. Germline values: CDR1 KGHSH, CDR2 LQKENI.

The V and J genes are TRBV4-2 and TRBJ2-3; D uncertain. The CDR3 spans 12 residues. With 0 bases removed from V and 6 bases from J, the gap between germline ends came to 4 bases. Germline V gene sequence: CDR1 LGHNA, CDR2 YNFKEQ. The CDR3 loop is CASSQDGDTQYF. The CDR3 region has the DNA TGTGCCAGCAGCCAAGACGGTGATACGCAGTATTTT.

The V and J genes are TRBV19 and TRBJ2-2, with a weak D call TRBD1 (5 bases). The CDR3 is made up of 15 amino acids. Germline CDR1 and CDR2: LNHDA and SQIVND (reference sequence). The ends were cut back, 3 bases at V and 4 bases at J, with 12 bases in the middle. The CDR3 reads CASSIQGAGTGELFF. The CDR3 nucleotides are TGTGCCAGTAGTATCCAGGGCGCCGGCACCGGGGAGCTGTTTTTT.

The chain joins TRBV28 to TRBJ1-5; D is unclear. The CDR3 contains 14 residues. Trimming stripped 2 bases from V and 6 bases from J, with 11 bases between. CDR1 and CDR2 from the germline V gene are MDHEN and SYDVKM. This chain's CDR3 is CASSLVDGSQPQHF. The CDR3 DNA reads TGTGCCAGCAGTTTAGTGGACGGGAGTCAGCCCCAGCATTTT.

The chain's CDR3 is CASSIGLGATDTQYF. CDR3 bases: TGTGCCAGTAGTATAGGCCTAGGGGCCACAGATACGCAGTATTTT. The gene calls are TRBV19 and TRBJ2-3; D is perhaps TRBD1 (5 bases). The V and J ends lost 1 base and 2 bases respectively, with 10 bases between them. The germline V gene has CDR1 LNHDA and CDR2 SQIVND (reference sequence). The CDR3 runs 15 residues. Looking up the rest from reference TRBV19 and TRBJ2-3 gives the full variable domain: DGGITQSPKYLFRKEGQNVTLSCEQNLNHDAMYWYRQDPGQGLRLIYYSQIVNDFQKGDIAEGYSVSREKKESFPLTVTSAQKNPTAFYLCASSIGLGATDTQYFGPGTRLTVL.